Presented here are 25 T cell receptor beta chains from one specimen sequenced in a study of CD8 T cells in Susac syndrome. RNA, at roughly 0.45 to 1 ug, was reverse transcribed with random hexamers. In TCRdb, the immunoSEQ multiplex PCR reads were re-called with MiXCR into one record per CDR3 protein. The table shows about 77,000 distinct CDR3 sequences, with more than 85% occurring only once. The sample was CD4+ T cells from PBMCs. The receptors derive from a human donor with Susac syndrome.

The genes are TRBV20-1 and TRBJ2-1; TRBD2 matches 8 bases. The V segment lost 5 bases and the J segment 6 bases; nucleotides outside the gene matches: 12. From germline, CDR1 is DFQATT and CDR2 SNEGSKA (reference sequence). The CDR3 contains 15 residues. CDR3 sequence: CSAGLAGRILNEQFF. In DNA, the CDR3 is TGCAGTGCTGGATTAGCGGGACGGATACTCAATGAGCAGTTCTTC.

The chain uses TRBV12-3 or TRBV12-4 and TRBJ2-3, with 10 bases lining up with TRBD2. CDR3 length equals 17 residues. V lost 3 bases and J lost 4; bases outside the gene matches: 10. The chain's CDR3 is CASSLARIAGGSDTQYF. The CDR3 DNA follows: TGTGCCAGCAGTTTGGCGAGGATAGCGGGGGGATCAGATACGCAGTATTTT.

The J gene is TRBJ1-2, the V gene TRBV6-5; TRBD1 is a possible D gene (6 bases). Germline-derived CDR1 and CDR2 are MNHEY and SVGAGI. The CDR3 has 14 residues. Trimming shortened V by 5 bases and J by 5 bases, and 15 bases separated the two germline ends. CDR3 protein: CASSATGPGYGYTF. The CDR3 DNA reads as TGTGCCAGCAGTGCTACAGGGCCGGGGTATGGCTACACCTTC.

The V gene is TRBV20-1, the J gene TRBJ2-3, with 7 bases aligning to TRBD2. V was clipped by 5 bases and J by 2 bases; unmatched bases: 1. The CDR3 is 12 residues long. Per the germline V gene, CDR1 is DFQATT and CDR2 is SNEGSKA (reference sequence). CDR3 loop: CSALAATDTQYF. CDR3 nucleotide sequence: TGCAGTGCTCTAGCGGCCACAGATACGCAGTATTTT.

The gene calls are TRBV20-1 and TRBJ2-1, with a weak D call TRBD2 (6 bases). The germline CDR1 and CDR2 sequences are DFQATT and SNEGSKA (reference sequence). CDR3 length equals 14 residues. V was clipped by 3 bases and J by 6 bases, with 15 bases between them. The chain's CDR3 is CSARGPNGGNEQFF. CDR3 sequence (DNA): TGCAGTGCTAGGGGACCGAACGGGGGCAATGAGCAGTTCTTC.

This chain links TRBV12-3 or TRBV12-4 with TRBJ2-2; maybe TRBD1 (6 bases). The CDR3 runs to 14 residues. V lost 5 bases to trimming and J lost 6 bases, with 13 bases between them. The CDR3: CASSGTGLSGELFF. DNA of the CDR3: TGTGCCAGCAGTGGAACAGGGTTGTCCGGGGAGCTGTTTTTT.

The genes are TRBV18 and TRBJ2-2; 9 nucleotides align to TRBD2. Per the germline V gene, CDR1 is KGHSH and CDR2 is LQKENI. This CDR3 is built from 15 residues. Trimming cost V 6 bases and J 9 bases; bases outside gene matches: 11. CDR3 amino acids: CASSPVGTSQRELFF. The CDR3 DNA is TGTGCCAGCTCGCCTGTCGGGACTAGCCAGCGGGAGCTGTTTTTT.

The chain combines TRBV12-3 or TRBV12-4 with TRBJ2-3; D is unclear. The CDR3 is 14 residues long. Trimming stripped 3 bases from V and 2 bases from J, with 9 bases between. The CDR3 loop reads CASSFGRLTDTQYF. The DNA of the CDR3 is TGTGCCAGCAGTTTCGGCAGACTCACAGATACGCAGTATTTT.

The rearrangement links TRBV15 to TRBJ2-1; 12 nucleotides align to TRBD2. From germline, CDR1 is LNHNV and CDR2 YYDKDF (reference sequence). The CDR3 length is 23 residues. V trimming: 3 bases; J trimming: 9 bases; junction bases outside the gene matches: 30. The CDR3: CATSSRRRKTSGSPEGLLFEQFF. The DNA for the CDR3 is TGTGCCACCAGCAGCCGCCGAAGGAAGACTAGCGGGAGTCCGGAGGGTCTTTTATTTGAGCAGTTCTTC.

V usage is TRBV7-2 and J usage is TRBJ1-5; D is possibly TRBD1 (5 bases). The CDR3 spans 14 residues. The germline gives CDR1 SGHTA, CDR2 FQGNSA. The V and J ends lost 3 bases and 4 bases respectively, with 10 bases between them. The CDR3, as DNA: TGTGCCAGCAGCTTGTCTTGGGGGAATCAGCCCCAGCATTTT. Protein product: CASSLSWGNQPQHF.

The chain joins TRBV7-3 to TRBJ2-3; 8 positions match TRBD1. Trimming at V came to 3 bases and at J to 6 bases, leaving 5 bases not matched to a gene. CDR3 size: 14 residues. From germline, CDR1 is SGHTA and CDR2 FQGTGA. CDR3 residues: CASSLTGAGDTQYF. DNA of the CDR3: TGTGCCAGCAGCTTGACAGGGGCCGGCGATACGCAGTATTTT.

J is TRBJ2-2 and V is TRBV5-6; no reliable D call. This CDR3 is 19 amino acids long. Between the trimmed V and J ends, which lost 5 bases and 6 bases, there was a span of 29 bases. From germline, CDR1 is SGHDT and CDR2 YYEEEE. The CDR3 region is CASRRVADRVNQVPGELFF. CDR3 bases: TGTGCCAGCAGGCGAGTCGCAGATCGGGTAAACCAAGTCCCCGGGGAGCTGTTTTTT.

This rearrangement joins TRBV13 to TRBJ2-1, with D unclear. The CDR3 totals 16 residues. V dropped 5 bases and J dropped 6 bases, with 20 bases sitting between them. Germline CDR1 reads PRHDT; CDR2 reads FYEKMQ (reference sequence). The chain's CDR3 is CASSQQKGIFGNEQFF. The DNA of the CDR3 is TGTGCCAGCAGCCAACAAAAAGGGATATTCGGCAATGAGCAGTTCTTC. The whole variable domain, remainder taken from reference TRBV13 and TRBJ2-1, is AAGVIQSPRHLIKEKRETATLKCYPIPRHDTVYWYQQGPGQDPQFLISFYEKMQSDKGSIPDRFSAQQFSDYHSELNMSSLELGDSALYFCASSQQKGIFGNEQFFGPGTRLTVL.

The chain recombines TRBV29-1 with TRBJ2-5; D is unresolved. This CDR3 has 10 residues. Germline V gene lookup returns CDR1 SQVTM and CDR2 ANQGSEA. The germline V and J ends were trimmed by 6 bases and 9 bases, with 11 bases remaining between them. The CDR3 reads CSVDQYPQYF. CDR3 DNA: TGCAGCGTCGATCAGTACCCCCAGTACTTC.

The CDR3 bases are TGTGCCAGCAGTTACTCGAGTTACGGGGGGAAAGAGACCCAGTACTTC. Protein product: CASSYSSYGGKETQYF. The chain has TRBV6-5 and TRBJ2-5; 7 bases fit TRBD2. This CDR3 region has 16 residues. The V segment lost 0 bases and the J segment 3 bases; nucleotides outside the gene matches: 7. Germline V CDR1 and CDR2: MNHEY, SVGAGI.

This rearrangement joins TRBV20-1 to TRBJ2-5; 12 bases are shared with TRBD2. Germline loops: CDR1 DFQATT, CDR2 SNEGSKA (reference sequence). The CDR3 is made up of 17 amino acids. Trimming at V came to 6 bases and at J to 4 bases, leaving 15 bases not matched to a gene. The CDR3 protein is CSAPPSTSGRFRETQYF. The CDR3 region has the DNA TGCAGTGCCCCCCCCAGCACTAGCGGGAGGTTTCGAGAGACCCAGTACTTC.

This chain uses TRBV30 with TRBJ1-2, with a possible D match to TRBD1 (6 bases). V was trimmed by 4 bases and J by 3 bases, leaving 6 bases between them. CDR1 is GTSNPN, CDR2 SVGIG, per germline (reference sequence). This CDR3 comprises 11 residues. This CDR3 is CAWTGDYGYTF. DNA of the CDR3: TGTGCCTGGACAGGGGACTATGGCTACACCTTC.

The chain is built from TRBV7-9 and TRBJ2-6; weak D call: TRBD2 (6 bases). Germline V gene sequence: CDR1 SEHNR, CDR2 FQNEAQ (reference sequence). The CDR3 runs 19 residues. Trimming shortened V by 4 bases and J by 2 bases, and 21 bases separated the two germline ends. The CDR3, as DNA: TGTGCCAGCAGCTCCCGGGACTTTTTCGCCGGGGCTGGGGCCAACGTCCTGACTTTC. It yields the protein CASSSRDFFAGAGANVLTF.

The J gene is TRBJ2-3, the V gene TRBV9, with 8 bases that match TRBD2. The germline V gene encodes CDR1 SGDLS and CDR2 YYNGEE. The CDR3 runs to 15 residues. The V and J ends lost 4 bases and 0 bases, in that order; junction bases with no gene match: 4. This CDR3 reads CASSPVAGSTDTQYF. CDR3 coding DNA: TGTGCCAGCAGCCCGGTAGCGGGAAGCACAGATACGCAGTATTTT.

The genes are TRBV12-3 or TRBV12-4 and TRBJ2-7; D call uncertain. Trimming left V 4 bases short and J 1 base short, with 8 bases between. The CDR3 spans 13 residues. CDR3 nucleotides: TGTGCCAGCAGTTCTACAGAATCCTACGAGCAGTACTTC. It yields the protein CASSSTESYEQYF.

V gene TRBV9 combines with J gene TRBJ2-1, with TRBD2 identical over 8 bases. V dropped 2 bases and J dropped 4; count of bases not matched to a gene: 5. The CDR3 length is 15 residues. Germline loops: CDR1 SGDLS, CDR2 YYNGEE. The CDR3 loop is CASSVTSANYNEQFF. For the CDR3, the DNA is TGTGCCAGCAGCGTGACTAGCGCTAATTACAATGAGCAGTTCTTC.

The rearrangement links TRBV7-2 to TRBJ1-6, with 8 positions matching TRBD1. The CDR3 sequence is 17 residues long. From germline, CDR1 is SGHTA and CDR2 FQGNSA. The junction had 9 bases not matched to a gene; V was cut back by 4 bases and J by 4 bases. The DNA of the CDR3 is TGTGCCAGCAGCTCCGGCCGGGACAGGAATTATAATTCACCCCTCCACTTT. Amino acid sequence: CASSSGRDRNYNSPLHF.

This chain connects TRBV5-1 to TRBJ2-5, with 8 bases fitting TRBD1. The V and J ends lost 3 bases and 7 bases, in that order; junction bases with no gene match: 11. The CDR3 length is 15 residues. Germline CDR1 is SGHRS and CDR2 is YFSETQ. As DNA, the CDR3 is TGCGCCAGCAGCTGGGGGACAGGTGGAAGAGGGACCCAGTACTTC. This gives the protein CASSWGTGGRGTQYF.

The chain recombines TRBV3-1 with TRBJ2-3, with 9 bases that match TRBD2. The V gene end was trimmed by 6 bases and the J gene end by 4 bases; junction bases not matched to a gene: 5. The CDR3 totals 14 residues. CDR1 and CDR2 (germline): LGHDT, YNNKEL (reference sequence). The CDR3 DNA sequence: TGTGCCAGCAGTCGGACTAGCGAAGCAGATACGCAGTATTTT. Translated: CASSRTSEADTQYF.

V and J are TRBV7-2 and TRBJ1-3, with D perhaps matching TRBD1 (5 bases). The germline CDR1 and CDR2 sequences are SGHTA and FQGNSA. CDR3 length: 13 amino acids. V lost 1 base and J 4 bases, leaving 5 bases between the germline ends. The CDR3 nucleotides are TGTGCCAGCAGCTTAGACAGGGGAAACACCATATATTTT. Translated: CASSLDRGNTIYF.